Each of the 8 T cell receptor beta chains below was sequenced from the same sample in a study of blood T cell repertoires in COVID-19. This table comes from immunoSEQ multiplex PCR, and its TCRdb copy is limited to in-frame clones, with some not included. This sample yields 250,000 to 300,000 clones, of which around 90% are seen a single time; 2% to 2.5% belongs to the top ten. Sequences were obtained from peripheral blood. These receptors came from a woman in her forties or fifties who had recovered from COVID-19.

Of note for this clone: Because the CDR3 is missing its conserved closing phenylalanine or tryptophan, this is likely a read error. No DNA is shown, since the ends of the CDR3 on it are uncertain; the CDR3 is the one TCRdb lists. The chain carries TRBV5-1 and TRBJ2-4; TRBD2, the table's D call, was not compared with the DNA. The CDR3 has 10 residues if both end residues are counted. Germline V CDR1 and CDR2: SGHRS, YFSETQ. CDR3 residues: CASSLASRPV.

This rearrangement joins TRBV14 to TRBJ1-6, with TRBD1 as a possible D gene (5 bases). The ends were cut back, 2 bases at V and 7 bases at J, with 12 bases in the middle. Germline lookup yields CDR1 SGHDN and CDR2 FVKESK. The CDR3 extends over 15 amino acids. In nucleotides, the CDR3 is TGTGCCAGCAGCCAATTAGACAGTAAGAATTCACCCCTCCACTTT. As protein: CASSQLDSKNSPLHF.

The chain carries TRBV6-2 or TRBV6-3 and TRBJ1-2; TRBD1 matches at 7 bases. In germline, CDR1 is MNHEY, CDR2 SVGEGT. The CDR3 is 15 residues long. V lost 2 bases, J lost 3 bases, and 6 bases stayed unmatched. This CDR3 is CASSYRMGTDYGYTF. Written as DNA, the CDR3 is TGTGCCAGCAGTTACCGGATGGGGACAGACTATGGCTACACCTTC.

V gene TRBV15 combines with J gene TRBJ2-3; 10 bases map to TRBD2. The CDR3 covers 17 residues. The V gene's germline CDR1 is LNHNV and CDR2 YYDKDF (reference sequence). With 1 base clipped from V and 4 bases from J, the junction kept 8 bases outside the gene matches. The CDR3 DNA follows: TGTGCCACCAGCAGAGTTGGACTAGCGGTCTTGTCAGATACGCAGTATTTT. Its translation is CATSRVGLAVLSDTQYF.

V and J are TRBV9 and TRBJ2-2, with 10 bases that match TRBD1. After removal of 3 bases from V and 7 bases from J, the junction contained 6 bases not matched to a gene. The length of the CDR3 is 15 residues. The germline CDR1 and CDR2 sequences are SGDLS and YYNGEE. The chain's CDR3 is CASSGGDRGHGELFF. CDR3 coding DNA: TGTGCCAGCAGCGGTGGGGACAGGGGACACGGGGAGCTGTTTTTT.

V and J are TRBV5-4 and TRBJ2-6; 9 nucleotides align to TRBD1. V gave up 5 bases and J gave up 2 bases; unmatched junction bases: 14. Germline V gene data show CDR1 as SGHNT and CDR2 as YYREEE (reference sequence). This CDR3 comprises 19 residues. As DNA, the CDR3 is TGTGCCAGCAGTTCCGGGACAGGGTTTCGGGAACCTGGGGCCAACGTCCTGACTTTC. Residues: CASSSGTGFREPGANVLTF.

J is TRBJ1-2 and V is TRBV18, with D maybe TRBD1 (5 bases). Trimming took 5 bases from V and 6 from J, leaving 10 bases between them. This CDR3 has 12 amino acids. CDR1 is KGHSH and CDR2 is LQKENI in the germline V gene. The chain's CDR3 is CASSVRGDGYTF. The CDR3 DNA is TGTGCCAGCTCAGTTCGGGGGGATGGCTACACCTTC. Using reference TRBV18 and TRBJ1-2 for the parts outside the CDR3, the full variable domain is NAGVMQNPRHLVRRRGQEARLRCSPMKGHSHVYWYRQLPEEGLKFMVYLQKENIIDESGMPKERFSAEFPKEGPSILRIQQVVRGDSAAYFCASSVRGDGYTFGSGTRLTVV.

This clone appeared once. The chain employs TRBV7-2 and TRBJ2-7, with TRBD2 matching 10 bases. The junction had 10 bases not matched to a gene; V was cut back by 5 bases and J by 6 bases. Per the germline V gene, CDR1 is SGHTA and CDR2 is FQGNSA. The CDR3 runs 15 residues. The DNA for the CDR3 is TGTGCCAGCAGCGGAAGCGGGGGGGCCGTTCCCGAGCAGTACTTC. Translation gives CASSGSGGAVPEQYF.